A selection of T cell receptor beta chains follows, all from one sample in a study of cytomegalovirus exposure and HLA in healthy donors. Assay used: immunoSEQ multiplex PCR; TCRdb lists only in-frame clones, some missing. The sample holds 150,000 or so clones, more than 70% seen once. Sequenced sample: PBMCs. Receptors originate from a boy aged 2-15 years in good health and CMV-seronegative. Both conserved end residues are part of each CDR3. Each record gives: J gene, V gene, clone size, D gene, CDR3 protein, CDR3 DNA. The D gene is left open where the match is weak. Size tells how often a clone was seen (once, few, many) or the class of an expanded clone, and some rows leave it out.

j_call: TRBJ2-2; v_call: TRBV30; clone_size: NA; d_call: TRBD1; cdr3_aa: CAWTGTGSTGELFF; cdr3_nt: TGTGCCTGGACCGGGACAGGGTCAACCGGGGAGCTGTTTTTT
j_call: TRBJ1-2; v_call: TRBV7-9; clone_size: NA; d_call: NA; cdr3_aa: CASSLEAGNGYTF; cdr3_nt: TGTGCCAGCAGCTTAGAGGCAGGGAATGGCTACACCTTC
j_call: TRBJ2-7; v_call: TRBV27; clone_size: once; d_call: TRBD2; cdr3_aa: CASSLLGLAHSYEQYF; cdr3_nt: TGTGCCAGCAGTTTACTTGGACTAGCGCACTCCTACGAGCAGTACTTC
j_call: TRBJ2-2; v_call: TRBV5-8; clone_size: NA; d_call: TRBD2; cdr3_aa: CASSLVVAGGPRTGELFF; cdr3_nt: TGTGCCAGCAGCTTGGTCGTGGCGGGAGGGCCGCGCACCGGGGAGCTGTTTTTT
j_call: TRBJ2-7; v_call: TRBV5-1; clone_size: NA; d_call: NA; cdr3_aa: CASSLLRNSYEQYF; cdr3_nt: TGCGCCAGCAGCTTGCTCAGAAACTCCTACGAGCAGTACTTC
j_call: TRBJ2-1; v_call: TRBV29-1; clone_size: once; d_call: TRBD1; cdr3_aa: CSVSRLTGGNEQFF; cdr3_nt: TGCAGCGTTAGTAGGCTCACAGGGGGCAATGAGCAGTTCTTC
j_call: TRBJ2-3; v_call: TRBV29-1; clone_size: once; d_call: NA; cdr3_aa: CSVSGVADTQYF; cdr3_nt: TGCAGCGTGTCAGGGGTTGCAGATACGCAGTATTTT
j_call: TRBJ2-7; v_call: TRBV4-1; clone_size: NA; d_call: TRBD1; cdr3_aa: CASSLGTGGLGEQYF; cdr3_nt: TGCGCCAGCAGCCTCGGGACAGGGGGTTTGGGCGAGCAGTACTTC
j_call: TRBJ2-5; v_call: TRBV13; clone_size: NA; d_call: TRBD1; cdr3_aa: CASSFNHRGPETQYF; cdr3_nt: TGTGCCAGCAGCTTCAACCACAGGGGGCCAGAGACCCAGTACTTC
j_call: TRBJ1-2; v_call: TRBV6-1; clone_size: NA; d_call: TRBD1; cdr3_aa: CASSWGQGDTF; cdr3_nt: TGTGCCAGCAGTTGGGGACAGGGGGACACCTTC
j_call: TRBJ2-3; v_call: TRBV5-1; clone_size: NA; d_call: TRBD2; cdr3_aa: CASSLGLADTDTQYF; cdr3_nt: TGCGCCAGCAGCTTGGGGCTAGCGGACACAGATACGCAGTATTTT
j_call: TRBJ1-1; v_call: TRBV30; clone_size: NA; d_call: TRBD1; cdr3_aa: CAQDPGTGKAFF; cdr3_nt: TGTGCTCAAGACCCGGGGACAGGAAAAGCTTTCTTT
j_call: TRBJ2-7; v_call: TRBV6-1; clone_size: once; d_call: NA; cdr3_aa: CASTPRGLELYEQYF; cdr3_nt: TGTGCCAGCACCCCGCGGGGGCTAGAACTCTACGAGCAGTACTTC
j_call: TRBJ1-2; v_call: TRBV7-9; clone_size: NA; d_call: TRBD1; cdr3_aa: CASSSGQGLYGYTF; cdr3_nt: TGTGCCAGCAGCTCGGGACAGGGTCTCTATGGCTACACCTTC
j_call: TRBJ1-1; v_call: TRBV30; clone_size: NA; d_call: NA; cdr3_aa: CAWSTGWGNTEAFF; cdr3_nt: TGTGCCTGGAGCACAGGTTGGGGGAACACTGAAGCTTTCTTT
j_call: TRBJ2-7; v_call: TRBV30; clone_size: NA; d_call: NA; cdr3_aa: CAWSAWSTGGRYEQYF; cdr3_nt: TGTGCCTGGAGTGCATGGTCGACAGGAGGAAGGTACGAGCAGTACTTC
j_call: TRBJ1-5; v_call: TRBV30; clone_size: NA; d_call: TRBD1; cdr3_aa: CAWTTGNNQPQHF; cdr3_nt: TGTGCCTGGACGACAGGGAACAATCAGCCCCAGCATTTT
j_call: TRBJ2-2; v_call: TRBV7-8; clone_size: NA; d_call: TRBD1; cdr3_aa: CASSIRGRETGELFF; cdr3_nt: TGTGCCAGCAGCATCAGGGGGCGAGAAACCGGGGAGCTGTTTTTT
j_call: TRBJ1-5; v_call: TRBV5-1; clone_size: once; d_call: TRBD1; cdr3_aa: CASSSDRGQPQHF; cdr3_nt: TGCGCCAGCAGCTCGGACAGGGGCCAGCCCCAGCATTTT
j_call: TRBJ1-5; v_call: TRBV10-1; clone_size: NA; d_call: NA; cdr3_aa: CASSDRFRGAKYSNQPQHF; cdr3_nt: TGCGCCAGCAGTGATCGTTTTCGGGGGGCCAAGTATAGCAATCAGCCCCAGCATTTT
j_call: TRBJ1-1; v_call: TRBV7-9; clone_size: NA; d_call: NA; cdr3_aa: CASSLAGGNTEAFF; cdr3_nt: TGTGCCAGCAGCCTGGCGGGGGGGAACACTGAAGCTTTCTTT
j_call: TRBJ2-2; v_call: TRBV6-1; clone_size: NA; d_call: TRBD2; cdr3_aa: CASSDQPGLATGELFF; cdr3_nt: TGTGCCAGCAGTGACCAACCGGGACTAGCAACCGGGGAGCTGTTTTTT
j_call: TRBJ2-2; v_call: TRBV19; clone_size: NA; d_call: NA; cdr3_aa: CASLGLALTQPPSFGELFF; cdr3_nt: TGTGCCAGCCTCGGGCTAGCGCTAACACAACCCCCTAGTTTCGGGGAGCTGTTTTTT
j_call: TRBJ2-1; v_call: TRBV5-1; clone_size: NA; d_call: TRBD1; cdr3_aa: CASSLGQVYNEQFF; cdr3_nt: TGCGCCAGCAGCCTGGGACAGGTTTACAATGAGCAGTTCTTC
j_call: TRBJ2-2; v_call: TRBV5-1; clone_size: NA; d_call: TRBD2; cdr3_aa: CASSAGPTTSGRTGELFF; cdr3_nt: TGCGCCAGCAGCGCCGGTCCTACGACTAGCGGGAGAACCGGGGAGCTGTTTTTT
j_call: TRBJ1-2; v_call: TRBV13; clone_size: NA; d_call: NA; cdr3_aa: CASSLGRDYGYTF; cdr3_nt: TGTGCCAGCAGCTTAGGCCGGGACTATGGCTACACCTTC
j_call: TRBJ1-1; v_call: TRBV6-1; clone_size: NA; d_call: TRBD1; cdr3_aa: CASSEFRQGANTEAFF; cdr3_nt: TGTGCCAGCAGTGAATTCCGACAGGGGGCGAACACTGAAGCTTTCTTT
j_call: TRBJ1-1; v_call: TRBV5-1; clone_size: NA; d_call: NA; cdr3_aa: CASSLTGLRNTEAFF; cdr3_nt: TGTGCCAGCAGCTTGACAGGCCTCCGGAACACTGAAGCTTTCTTT
j_call: TRBJ1-5; v_call: TRBV19; clone_size: NA; d_call: TRBD1; cdr3_aa: CASSILQGGNQPQHF; cdr3_nt: TGTGCCAGTAGTATTTTACAGGGGGGCAATCAGCCCCAGCATTTT
j_call: TRBJ1-5; v_call: TRBV4-1; clone_size: few; d_call: TRBD1; cdr3_aa: CASSHLTGFDQPQHF; cdr3_nt: TGCGCCAGCAGCCACCTGACAGGGTTCGATCAGCCCCAGCATTTT
j_call: TRBJ1-2; v_call: TRBV6-5; clone_size: few; d_call: NA; cdr3_aa: CASSLGLSYGYTF; cdr3_nt: TGTGCCAGCAGTTTAGGACTGAGCTATGGCTACACCTTC
j_call: TRBJ2-5; v_call: TRBV19; clone_size: NA; d_call: NA; cdr3_aa: CASSVAGRETQYF; cdr3_nt: TGTGCCAGTAGTGTCGCAGGGCGAGAGACCCAGTACTTC
j_call: TRBJ2-1; v_call: TRBV29-1; clone_size: NA; d_call: TRBD1; cdr3_aa: CSADRGEQFF; cdr3_nt: TGCAGCGCCGACAGGGGGGAACAGTTCTTC
j_call: TRBJ2-7; v_call: TRBV7-8; clone_size: NA; d_call: TRBD2; cdr3_aa: CASSLPGLAGGPEEQYF; cdr3_nt: TGTGCCAGCAGCTTACCGGGGTTGGCGGGAGGGCCAGAAGAGCAGTACTTC
j_call: TRBJ2-7; v_call: TRBV5-6; clone_size: few; d_call: TRBD1; cdr3_aa: CASSFYQGVYEQYF; cdr3_nt: TGTGCCAGCAGCTTTTACCAGGGGGTATACGAGCAGTACTTC
j_call: TRBJ2-7; v_call: TRBV15; clone_size: NA; d_call: TRBD2; cdr3_aa: CATSRDLGGRAVSYEQYF; cdr3_nt: TGTGCCACCAGCAGAGATCTAGGCGGGAGGGCCGTCTCCTACGAGCAGTACTTC
j_call: TRBJ1-1; v_call: TRBV2; clone_size: few; d_call: TRBD1; cdr3_aa: CASRLSRDRGGTEAFF; cdr3_nt: TGTGCCAGCAGACTTAGCCGGGACAGGGGTGGCACTGAAGCTTTCTTT
j_call: TRBJ2-5; v_call: TRBV5-4; clone_size: NA; d_call: NA; cdr3_aa: CASSLVADRGVKTQYF; cdr3_nt: TGTGCCAGCAGCTTAGTAGCGGACCGAGGGGTAAAGACCCAGTACTTC
j_call: TRBJ1-1; v_call: TRBV2; clone_size: NA; d_call: NA; cdr3_aa: CASSAGGGTYTEAFF; cdr3_nt: TGTGCCAGCAGTGCGGGAGGAGGGACTTACACTGAAGCTTTCTTT
j_call: TRBJ2-2; v_call: TRBV28; clone_size: NA; d_call: TRBD1; cdr3_aa: CASSLVTGGTGELFF; cdr3_nt: TGTGCCAGCAGTTTAGTGACAGGGGGAACCGGGGAGCTGTTTTTT
j_call: TRBJ2-7; v_call: TRBV19; clone_size: few; d_call: TRBD2; cdr3_aa: CASRQTSGRGYEQYF; cdr3_nt: TGTGCCAGTAGACAGACTAGCGGGAGAGGGTACGAGCAGTACTTC
j_call: TRBJ2-5; v_call: TRBV11-3; clone_size: NA; d_call: TRBD1; cdr3_aa: CASSTRQGGQETQYF; cdr3_nt: TGTGCCAGCAGCACCCGACAGGGCGGGCAAGAGACCCAGTACTTC
j_call: TRBJ2-5; v_call: TRBV6-5; clone_size: NA; d_call: TRBD2; cdr3_aa: CASRKAGGRETQYF; cdr3_nt: TGTGCCAGCAGGAAAGCGGGAGGAAGAGAGACCCAGTACTTC
j_call: TRBJ2-7; v_call: TRBV6-1; clone_size: NA; d_call: TRBD1; cdr3_aa: CASSENRGPSYEQYF; cdr3_nt: TGTGCCAGCAGTGAAAACAGGGGGCCCTCCTACGAGCAGTACTTC
j_call: TRBJ1-4; v_call: TRBV6-5; clone_size: once; d_call: NA; cdr3_aa: CASNQTLATNEKLFF; cdr3_nt: TGTGCCAGCAATCAGACACTTGCAACTAATGAAAAACTGTTTTTT